The clone carrying this T cell receptor beta chain was picked up many times. Its antigen is unknown. The V and J ends lost 4 bases and 8 bases respectively, with 17 bases between them. The CDR3 runs 14 residues. These data are taken from a study of CD8 T cells in ankylosing spondylitis. Study results and limitations: Fewer than ten highly homologous variants made up a TCR beta motif, and this motif appeared characteristic of ankylosing spondylitis blood. Matched ankylosing spondylitis synovial fluid reportedly showed significant enrichment of disease-linked clones. Clones linked with disease were CD8+ and fairly uncommon in the peripheral blood.

The authors made TCR beta libraries by quantitative 5'-RACE with molecular barcodes. TCRdb called the 5' RACE reads again in MiXCR, with one record for every CDR3 protein. This table has under 300,000 distinct CDR3 sequences, about 10% appearing once. Sequencing used blood, either unsorted or a sorted T cell fraction (not recorded which). The sequence came from a male donor with ankylosing spondylitis or in good health (not recorded which). The chain has TRBV12-3 or TRBV12-4 and TRBJ1-2; D gene uncertain. The CDR3 region has the DNA TGTGCCAGCAGTTCCCGGACGCCCGAGGGAGGCTACACCTTC. Its protein is CASSSRTPEGGYTF.